Given below is one T cell receptor beta chain in context. The Seattle patients, enrolled during active infection, were followed longitudinally. The data derive from a study of blood T cell repertoires in COVID-19. Study-level information: Italy, Spain and the United States were the sources of the convalescent and acute COVID-19 samples. Sample material is recorded as cDNA or gDNA derived from T cells, B-cell-depleted T cells, or PBMCs.

This table comes from immunoSEQ multiplex PCR, and its TCRdb copy is limited to in-frame clones, with some not included. The sample lists approximately 160,000 clones; approximately 95% were seen once. The CDR3 is 13 amino acids. Losses at the gene ends were 3 bases for V and 7 bases for J; bases not matched to a gene: 7. Germline loops: CDR1 DFQATT, CDR2 SNEGSKA (reference sequence). The rearrangement joins TRBV20-1 to TRBJ1-2; 8 positions match TRBD1. The material sequenced was peripheral blood. The clonotype was recovered from a woman between 55 and 75 years old with COVID-19, enrolled during active disease. The DNA of the CDR3 is TGCAGTGCTAGTGCAGGGGGCGCGTTTGGCTACACCTTC. This translates into CSASAGGAFGYTF.